The 2 T cell receptor beta chains below come from one sample, sequenced in a study of control samples from healthy donors and cancer patients. Using immunoSEQ multiplex PCR, the repertoire was profiled, and TCRdb retains in-frame clones only, with some absent. The repertoire holds approximately 89,000 clones, with roughly 86% as singletons. Sequenced sample: blood. The receptors here all came from a man aged 25-45 years in good health.

In this sample, this clone turned up once. The chain is built from TRBV7-3 and TRBJ2-1; 8 bases align to TRBD1. The CDR3 spans 17 residues. J gave up 2 bases and V 5 bases, and 11 bases lay outside the gene matches. CDR1 is SGHTA, CDR2 FQGTGA, per germline. The CDR3 sequence: CASSPTGTGGPYNEQFF. The DNA of the CDR3 is TGTGCCAGCAGCCCCACCGGGACAGGAGGCCCCTACAATGAGCAGTTCTTC.

The chain employs TRBV19 and TRBJ2-1; D ambiguous. The CDR3 runs 13 residues. Germline CDR1 is LNHDA and CDR2 is SQIVND (reference sequence). V dropped 6 bases and J dropped 3 bases, with 9 bases sitting between them. CDR3 coding DNA: TGTGCCAGTAGACACGACGGCTACAATGAGCAGTTCTTC. Translation: CASRHDGYNEQFF.